Presented here are 18 T cell receptor beta chains from one specimen sequenced in a study of blood T cell repertoires in COVID-19. Assay used: immunoSEQ multiplex PCR; TCRdb lists only in-frame clones, some missing. The sample includes 200,000 to 250,000 clones, around 83% of them seen just once. Sequenced material: PBMCs or T cells enriched from blood (not recorded which). The receptors shown here come from a woman aged 40 to 50 who had recovered from COVID-19.

This clone was counted a few times. The DNA of the CDR3 is TGTGCCACCAGCGAGGGACTAGCGGGGTCTTACGAGCAGTACTTC. This sequence encodes CATSEGLAGSYEQYF. The V gene is TRBV15, the J gene TRBJ2-7, with 13 bases aligning to TRBD2. This CDR3 is built from 15 residues. The V segment lost 5 bases and the J segment 4 bases; nucleotides outside the gene matches: 5. Germline V gene data show CDR1 as LNHNV and CDR2 as YYDKDF (reference sequence). Variable domain in full (rest from reference TRBV15 and TRBJ2-7): DAMVIQNPRYQVTQFGKPVTLSCSQTLNHNVMYWYQQKSSQAPKLLFHYYDKDFNNEADTPDNFQSRRPNTSFCFLDIRSPGLGDTAMYLCATSEGLAGSYEQYFGPGTRLTVT.

The chain links TRBV27 to TRBJ2-1; 8 bases are a match to TRBD2. CDR1 MNHEY and CDR2 SMNVEV come from the germline V gene (reference sequence). The CDR3 runs to 20 residues. V gave up 1 base and J gave up 0 bases; unmatched junction bases: 14. DNA of the CDR3: TGTGCCAGCAGTTTATATCTAAGCGGGAGACCCCCTAGCTCCTACAATGAGCAGTTCTTC. This translates into CASSLYLSGRPPSSYNEQFF.

This clone was seen more than once but under ten times. The chain has TRBV11-3 and TRBJ1-1; D not certain. CDR1 is SGHNT, CDR2 YENEEA, per germline. The CDR3 spans 13 residues. V shed 5 bases and J shed 3 bases, with 10 bases lying between them. The CDR3 bases are TGTGCCAGCAGCCTGAAGAGGGACACTGAAGCTTTCTTT. Protein: CASSLKRDTEAFF.

There are many counts of this clone. The chain couples TRBV19 to TRBJ2-3; perhaps TRBD2 as D (6 bases). V lost 4 bases and J 6 bases, leaving 14 bases between the germline ends. The CDR3 totals 14 residues. The germline CDR1 and CDR2 sequences are LNHDA and SQIVND (reference sequence). The DNA of the CDR3 is TGTGCCAGTAGTAGGGGACTCCGGCGGGATACGCAGTATTTT. Amino acids: CASSRGLRRDTQYF.

This clone showed up just once. A read error may account for a junction end that differs from germline. This rearrangement joins TRBV11-2 to TRBJ2-7, with TRBD2 identical over 7 bases. In germline, CDR1 is SGHAT, CDR2 FQNNGV. This CDR3 spans 16 amino acids. As DNA, the CDR3 is TGTGCCAGCAGCTTAATTAAGTGGACGGGAGGAGGGATAGCGCACTTC. Protein: CASSLIKWTGGGIAHF.

The V gene is TRBV12-3 or TRBV12-4, the J gene TRBJ2-7; the match to TRBD1 covers 7 bases. The CDR3 has 13 amino acids. V trimming: 7 bases; J trimming: 2 bases; junction bases outside the gene matches: 5. CDR3 coding DNA: TGTGCCAGCACTCGACAGGGAACCTACGAGCAGTACTTC. Amino acid sequence: CASTRQGTYEQYF.

V gene TRBV19 combines with J gene TRBJ2-1; 10 bases fit TRBD2. This CDR3 has 15 amino acids. V shed 6 bases and J 4 bases; nucleotides not matched to a gene: 6. Germline values: CDR1 LNHDA, CDR2 SQIVND (reference sequence). For the CDR3, the DNA is TGTGCCAGTAGGGAGCTAGCGGGAGATTACAATGAGCAGTTCTTC. Residues: CASRELAGDYNEQFF.

The J gene is TRBJ2-5, the V gene TRBV7-7; 10 nucleotides match TRBD2. J was trimmed by 2 bases and V by 5 bases; bases with no gene match: 5. Germline assignment: CDR1 SSHAT and CDR2 FNYEAQ (reference sequence). CDR3 length equals 15 residues. In DNA form, the CDR3 reads TGTGCCAGCAGCCCCGGACTAGCGGTTCAAGAGACCCAGTACTTC. This codes for CASSPGLAVQETQYF.

The CDR3 reads CASRRTSASSYNEQFF. The CDR3 DNA sequence: TGTGCCAGCAGGCGGACTAGCGCCAGCTCCTACAATGAGCAGTTCTTC. V is TRBV28 and J is TRBJ2-1, with TRBD2 matching over 9 bases. The CDR3 contains 16 residues. V lost 6 bases to trimming and J lost 0 bases; unmatched junction nucleotides: 6. Germline V lookup: CDR1 MDHEN, CDR2 SYDVKM.

The chain couples TRBV2 to TRBJ2-3; possibly TRBD2 for D (5 bases). The germline gives CDR1 SNHLY, CDR2 FYNNEI. Trimming took off 6 bases at V and 5 bases at J, with 9 bases between the two ends. There are 12 residues in the CDR3. CDR3 sequence reads: CASSSTRDTQYF. Here the CDR3 DNA reads TGTGCCAGCAGCTCTACTAGAGATACGCAGTATTTT.

This clone has a handful of counts. This chain links TRBV11-3 with TRBJ1-5, with 8 bases matching TRBD1. The CDR3 contains 14 residues. J lost 5 bases, V lost 2 bases, and 2 bases had no gene match. CDR1 is SGHNT, CDR2 YENEEA, per germline. The CDR3 loop reads CASSLMDRDQPQHF. The CDR3 DNA follows: TGTGCCAGCAGCTTAATGGACAGGGATCAGCCCCAGCATTTT.

The CDR3 loop reads CASSHHSGREYNEQFF. As DNA, the CDR3 is TGTGCCAGCAGCCACCATAGCGGGAGAGAATACAATGAGCAGTTCTTC. The chain has TRBV4-2 and TRBJ2-1, with 9 nucleotides matching TRBD2. Trimming removed 3 bases from V and 4 bases from J; junction bases left unmatched: 7. The V gene's germline CDR1 is LGHNA and CDR2 YNFKEQ. CDR3 length: 16 residues.

V is TRBV11-2 and J is TRBJ2-5; TRBD1 is a possible D gene (6 bases). Germline assignment: CDR1 SGHAT and CDR2 FQNNGV. The CDR3 loop spans 14 amino acids. Trimming took 5 bases from V and 4 from J, leaving 14 bases between them. The CDR3 is CASSHTGPGETQYF. The CDR3, as DNA: TGTGCCAGCAGCCACACAGGGCCGGGAGAGACCCAGTACTTC.

The chain couples TRBV2 to TRBJ1-2, with D perhaps TRBD1 (5 bases). Germline loops: CDR1 SNHLY, CDR2 FYNNEI. V was pared by 11 bases and J by 4 bases, with 14 bases between. The CDR3 extends over 12 amino acids. The CDR3 reads CADGAGSYGYTF. The CDR3 nucleotides read TGTGCCGATGGGGCAGGTTCCTATGGCTACACCTTC.

This clone was observed a single time. The V gene is TRBV30, the J gene TRBJ2-1; possibly TRBD2 for D (5 bases). V gave up 8 bases and J gave up 7 bases, with 15 bases separating them. The germline V gene has CDR1 GTSNPN and CDR2 SVGIG (reference sequence). CDR3 size: 12 residues. The chain's CDR3 is CAVSEKWNEQFF. The CDR3 nucleotides read TGTGCCGTTAGCGAAAAGTGGAATGAGCAGTTCTTC.

The gene calls are TRBV5-5 and TRBJ2-1; TRBD1 aligns across 7 bases. V shed 1 base and J 2 bases; nucleotides not matched to a gene: 6. Per germline, CDR1 SGHKS and CDR2 YYEKEE (reference sequence). This CDR3 is built from 16 residues. Written as DNA, the CDR3 is TGTGCCAGCAGCTTGCCAGGGGGAAAGGCCTACAATGAGCAGTTCTTC. Translation: CASSLPGGKAYNEQFF.

J is TRBJ1-2 and V is TRBV9; D gene ambiguous. The CDR3 is 13 residues long. Trimming stripped 0 bases from V and 4 bases from J, with 7 bases between. Germline loops: CDR1 SGDLS, CDR2 YYNGEE. The CDR3 reads CASSVEEGYGYTF. Written as DNA, the CDR3 is TGTGCCAGCAGCGTAGAAGAGGGCTATGGCTACACCTTC.

The sample holds a few counts of this clone. The chain joins TRBV5-1 to TRBJ2-1; TRBD1 matches 8 bases. CDR1 SGHRS and CDR2 YFSETQ come from the germline V gene. V shed 4 bases and J 0 bases; nucleotides not matched to a gene: 6. CDR3 length: 16 residues. The DNA of the CDR3 is TGCGCCAGCAGCAAAACAGGGGGGAGCTCCTACAATGAGCAGTTCTTC. This translates into CASSKTGGSSYNEQFF.